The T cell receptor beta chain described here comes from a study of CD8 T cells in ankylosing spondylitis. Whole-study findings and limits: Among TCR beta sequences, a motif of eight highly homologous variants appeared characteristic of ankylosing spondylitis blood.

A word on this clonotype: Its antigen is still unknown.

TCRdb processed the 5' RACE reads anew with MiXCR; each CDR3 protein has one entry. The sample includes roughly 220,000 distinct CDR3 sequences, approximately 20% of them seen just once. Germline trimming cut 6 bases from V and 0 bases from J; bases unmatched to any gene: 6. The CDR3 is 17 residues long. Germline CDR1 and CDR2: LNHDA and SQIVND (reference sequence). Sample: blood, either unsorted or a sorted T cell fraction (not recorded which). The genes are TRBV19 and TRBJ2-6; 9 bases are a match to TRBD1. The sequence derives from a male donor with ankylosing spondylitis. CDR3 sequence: CASSPDRGGSGANVLTF. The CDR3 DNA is TGTGCCAGTAGCCCGGACAGGGGAGGCTCTGGGGCCAACGTCCTGACTTTC.